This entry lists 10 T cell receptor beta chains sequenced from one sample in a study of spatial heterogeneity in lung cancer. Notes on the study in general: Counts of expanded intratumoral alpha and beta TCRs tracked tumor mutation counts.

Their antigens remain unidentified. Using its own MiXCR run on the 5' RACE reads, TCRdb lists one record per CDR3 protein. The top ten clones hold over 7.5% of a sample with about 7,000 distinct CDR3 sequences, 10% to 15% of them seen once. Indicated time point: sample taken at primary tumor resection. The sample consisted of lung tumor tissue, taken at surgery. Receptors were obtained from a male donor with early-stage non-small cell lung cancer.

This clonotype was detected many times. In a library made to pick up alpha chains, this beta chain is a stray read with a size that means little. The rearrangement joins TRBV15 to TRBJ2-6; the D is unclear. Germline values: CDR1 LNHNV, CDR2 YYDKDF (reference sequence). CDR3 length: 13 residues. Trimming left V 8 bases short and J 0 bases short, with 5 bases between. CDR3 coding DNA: TGTGCCACCTTGCTCTCTGGGGCCAACGTCCTGACTTTC. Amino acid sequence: CATLLSGANVLTF.

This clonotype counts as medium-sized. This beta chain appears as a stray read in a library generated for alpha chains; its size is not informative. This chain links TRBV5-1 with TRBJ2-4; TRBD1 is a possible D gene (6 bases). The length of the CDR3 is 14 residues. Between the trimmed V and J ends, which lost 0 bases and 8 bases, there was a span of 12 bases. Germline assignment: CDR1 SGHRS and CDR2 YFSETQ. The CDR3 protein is CASSLEQGRHIQYF. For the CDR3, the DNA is TGCGCCAGCAGCTTGGAACAGGGCAGACACATTCAGTACTTC. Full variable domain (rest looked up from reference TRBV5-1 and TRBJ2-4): KAGVTQTPRYLIKTRGQQVTLSCSPISGHRSVSWYQQTPGQGLQFLFEYFSETQRNKGNFPGRFSGRQFSNSRSEMNVSTLELGDSALYLCASSLEQGRHIQYFGAGTRLSVL.

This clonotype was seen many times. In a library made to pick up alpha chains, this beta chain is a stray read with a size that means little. The CDR3 spells CASRLTGVTEAFF. The DNA for the CDR3 is TGTGCCAGCAGACTTACAGGGGTCACTGAAGCTTTCTTT. V and J are TRBV11-2 and TRBJ1-1, with 7 bases lining up with TRBD1. V trimming: 6 bases; J trimming: 4 bases; junction bases outside the gene matches: 5. The CDR3 runs to 13 residues. Germline V gene sequence: CDR1 SGHAT, CDR2 FQNNGV. Filled out from reference TRBV11-2 and TRBJ1-1, the complete variable domain reads EAGVAQSPRYKIIEKRQSVAFWCNPISGHATLYWYQQILGQGPKLLIQFQNNGVVDDSQLPKDRFSAERLKGVDSTLKIQPAKLEDSAVYLCASRLTGVTEAFFGQGTRLTVV.

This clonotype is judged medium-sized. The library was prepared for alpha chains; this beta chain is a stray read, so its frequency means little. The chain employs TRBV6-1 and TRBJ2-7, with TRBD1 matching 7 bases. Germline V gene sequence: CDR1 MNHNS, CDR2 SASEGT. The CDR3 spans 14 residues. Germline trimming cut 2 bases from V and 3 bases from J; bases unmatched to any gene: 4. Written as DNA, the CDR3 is TGTGCCAGCAGTGAAAACAGGGGCGGCTACGAGCAGTACTTC. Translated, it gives CASSENRGGYEQYF.

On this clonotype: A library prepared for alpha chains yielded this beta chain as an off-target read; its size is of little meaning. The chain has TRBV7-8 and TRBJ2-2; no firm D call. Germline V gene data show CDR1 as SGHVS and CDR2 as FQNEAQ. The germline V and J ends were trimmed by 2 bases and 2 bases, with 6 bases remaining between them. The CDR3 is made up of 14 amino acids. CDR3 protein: CASSLRSNTGELFF. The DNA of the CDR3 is TGTGCCAGCAGCTTACGCAGCAACACCGGGGAGCTGTTTTTT. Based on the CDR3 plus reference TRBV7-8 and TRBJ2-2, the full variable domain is GAGVSQSPRYKVAKRGQDVALRCDPISGHVSLFWYQQALGQGPEFLTYFQNEAQLDKSGLPSDRFFAERPEGSVSTLKIQRTQQEDSAVYLCASSLRSNTGELFFGEGSRLTVL.

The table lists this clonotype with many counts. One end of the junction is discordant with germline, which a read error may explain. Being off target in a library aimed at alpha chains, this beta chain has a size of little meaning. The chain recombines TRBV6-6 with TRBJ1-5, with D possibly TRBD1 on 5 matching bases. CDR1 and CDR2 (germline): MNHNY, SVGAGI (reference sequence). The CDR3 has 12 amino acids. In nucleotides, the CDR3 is TGTGCCAGCAGTTACGGAAGGGACCCCCTCTGTTTT. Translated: CASSYGRDPLCF.

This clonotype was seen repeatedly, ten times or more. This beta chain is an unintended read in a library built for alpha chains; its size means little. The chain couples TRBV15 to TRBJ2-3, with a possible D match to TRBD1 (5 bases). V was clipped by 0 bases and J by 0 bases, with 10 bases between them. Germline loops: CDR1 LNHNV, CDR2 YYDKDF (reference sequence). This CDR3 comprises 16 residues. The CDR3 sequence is CATSRDLGHSTDTQYF. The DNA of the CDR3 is TGTGCCACCAGCAGAGATTTAGGACACAGCACAGATACGCAGTATTTT. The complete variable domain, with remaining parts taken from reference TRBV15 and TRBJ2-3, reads DAMVIQNPRYQVTQFGKPVTLSCSQTLNHNVMYWYQQKSSQAPKLLFHYYDKDFNNEADTPDNFQSRRPNTSFCFLDIRSPGLGDTAMYLCATSRDLGHSTDTQYFGPGTRLTVL.

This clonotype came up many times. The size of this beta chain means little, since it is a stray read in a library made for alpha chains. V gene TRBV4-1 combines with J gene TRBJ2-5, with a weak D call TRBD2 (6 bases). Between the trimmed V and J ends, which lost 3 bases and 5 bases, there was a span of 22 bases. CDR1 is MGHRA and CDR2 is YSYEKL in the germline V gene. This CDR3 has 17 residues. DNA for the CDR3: TGCGCCAGCAGCCACAGACTCCCGGACGGCGGAGGGGAGACCCAGTACTTC. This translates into CASSHRLPDGGGETQYF.

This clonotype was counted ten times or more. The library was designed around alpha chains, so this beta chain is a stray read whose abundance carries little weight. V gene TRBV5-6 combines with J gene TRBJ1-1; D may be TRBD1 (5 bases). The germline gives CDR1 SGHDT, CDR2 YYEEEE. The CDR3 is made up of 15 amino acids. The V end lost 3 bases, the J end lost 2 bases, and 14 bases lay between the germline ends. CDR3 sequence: CASSWLGAVNTEAFF. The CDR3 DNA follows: TGTGCCAGCAGCTGGCTAGGGGCAGTTAACACTGAAGCTTTCTTT.

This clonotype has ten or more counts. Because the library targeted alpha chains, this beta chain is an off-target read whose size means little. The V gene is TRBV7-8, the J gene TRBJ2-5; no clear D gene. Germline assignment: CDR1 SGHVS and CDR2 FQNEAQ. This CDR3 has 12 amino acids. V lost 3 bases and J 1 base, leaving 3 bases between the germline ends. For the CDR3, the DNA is TGTGCCAGCAGCTTCCTCCAAGAGACCCAGTACTTC. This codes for CASSFLQETQYF. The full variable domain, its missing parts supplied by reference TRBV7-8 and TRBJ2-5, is GAGVSQSPRYKVAKRGQDVALRCDPISGHVSLFWYQQALGQGPEFLTYFQNEAQLDKSGLPSDRFFAERPEGSVSTLKIQRTQQEDSAVYLCASSFLQETQYFGPGTRLLVL.